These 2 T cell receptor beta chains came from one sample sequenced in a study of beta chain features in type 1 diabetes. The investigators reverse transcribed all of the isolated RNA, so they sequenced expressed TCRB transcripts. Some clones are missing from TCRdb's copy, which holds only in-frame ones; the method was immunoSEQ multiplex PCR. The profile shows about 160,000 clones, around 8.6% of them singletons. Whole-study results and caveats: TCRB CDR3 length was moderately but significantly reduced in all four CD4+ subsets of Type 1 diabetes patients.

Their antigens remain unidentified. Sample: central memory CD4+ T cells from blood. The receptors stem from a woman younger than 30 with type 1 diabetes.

CDR3 amino acids: CASSLSAPSGANVLTF. CDR3 sequence (DNA): TGTGCCAGCAGCTTAAGCGCGCCCTCTGGGGCCAACGTCCTGACTTTC. The rearrangement joins TRBV7-9 to TRBJ2-6; D is ambiguous. V was cut by 2 bases and J by 0 bases, with 8 bases left in between. Germline CDR1 and CDR2: SEHNR and FQNEAQ (reference sequence). The CDR3 spans 16 residues.

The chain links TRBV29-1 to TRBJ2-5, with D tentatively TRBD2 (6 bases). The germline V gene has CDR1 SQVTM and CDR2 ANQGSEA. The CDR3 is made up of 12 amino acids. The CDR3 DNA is TGCACCACTGGGGCTAGCGAAGAGACCCAGTACTTC. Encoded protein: CTTGASEETQYF.